The rows below give T cell receptor beta chains drawn from one sample of a study of T-cell reconstitution after alpha-beta-depleted transplantation in children. Each CDR3 protein is one row after TCRdb ran MiXCR on the PCR reads. Of about 340,000 distinct CDR3 sequences listed, about an eighth are singletons. The input for sequencing was PBMCs, taken from the stem cell graft. The source of these receptors is a human donor who donated a stem cell graft to a child with Fanconi anemia. The CDR3 runs from the conserved cysteine through the conserved F or W. D genes are given only for firm matches. Clone size, where shown, is once, few, many, or a class for clones that have expanded.

>TRBD1|TRBV7-8|many|TRBJ1-5
CASGEQGNQPQHF
TGTGCCAGCGGAGAACAGGGGAATCAGCCCCAGCATTTT
>TRBD1|TRBV5-1|.|TRBJ2-1
CASSYADRVYNEQFF
TGCGCCAGCAGCTATGCGGACAGGGTCTACAATGAGCAGTTCTTC
>TRBD2|TRBV10-3|.|TRBJ2-2
CAAGGVDTGELFF
TGTGCCGCCGGGGGGGTCGACACCGGGGAGCTGTTTTTT
>TRBD1|TRBV9|few|TRBJ2-3
CASRDDRGQGTQYF
TGTGCCAGCAGAGACGACAGGGGACAAGGGACGCAGTATTTT
>.|TRBV4-2|few|TRBJ1-1
CASSQQMTEGNTEAFF
TGTGCCAGCAGCCAACAGATGACAGAGGGGAACACTGAAGCTTTCTTT
>.|TRBV29-1|.|TRBJ2-5
CSVGRDGGAETQYF
TGCAGCGTGGGCCGGGACGGGGGAGCAGAGACCCAGTACTTC
>TRBD1|TRBV29-1|many|TRBJ2-5
CSVERGQGETQYF
TGCAGCGTTGAAAGAGGACAGGGAGAGACCCAGTACTTC
>.|TRBV29-1|few|TRBJ2-3
CSATTGLGADTQYF
TGCAGCGCCACCACTGGCCTTGGGGCAGATACGCAGTATTTT
>.|TRBV5-1|.|TRBJ2-5
CASSFNPLGYQETQYF
TGCGCCAGCAGCTTTAATCCGTTGGGCTACCAAGAGACCCAGTACTTC
>.|TRBV5-6|few|TRBJ1-2
CASSLALSGYTF
TGTGCCAGCAGCTTGGCATTAAGTGGCTACACCTTC
>.|TRBV5-1|few|TRBJ2-1
CASSPGGQATSDEQFF
TGCGCCAGCAGCCCGGGAGGACAGGCAACCAGCGATGAGCAGTTCTTC
>.|TRBV7-9|many|TRBJ2-3
CASSSPPGERTDTQYF
TGTGCCAGCAGCTCACCCCCCGGGGAAAGGACAGATACGCAGTATTTT